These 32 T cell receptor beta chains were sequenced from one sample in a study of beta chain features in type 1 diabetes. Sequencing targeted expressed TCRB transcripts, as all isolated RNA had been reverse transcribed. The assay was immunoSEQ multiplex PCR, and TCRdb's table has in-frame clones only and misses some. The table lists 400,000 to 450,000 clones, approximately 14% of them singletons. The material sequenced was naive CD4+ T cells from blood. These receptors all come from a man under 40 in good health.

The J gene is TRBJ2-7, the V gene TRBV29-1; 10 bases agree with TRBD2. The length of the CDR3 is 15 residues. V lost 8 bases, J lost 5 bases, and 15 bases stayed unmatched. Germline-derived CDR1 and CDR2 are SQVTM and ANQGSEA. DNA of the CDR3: TGCAGCACTAGAGGGACTAGCGAATCAGTTGACGAGCAGTACGTC. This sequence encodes CSTRGTSESVDEQYV.

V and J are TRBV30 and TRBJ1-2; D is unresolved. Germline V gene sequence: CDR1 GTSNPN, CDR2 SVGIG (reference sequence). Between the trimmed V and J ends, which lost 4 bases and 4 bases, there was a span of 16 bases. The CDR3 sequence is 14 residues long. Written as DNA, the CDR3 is TGTGCCTGGATTTTCGGCGGGCGAAGCTATGGCTACACCTTC. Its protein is CAWIFGGRSYGYTF. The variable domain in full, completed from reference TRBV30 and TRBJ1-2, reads SQTIHQWPATLVQPVGSPLSLECTVEGTSNPNLYWYRQAAGRGLQLLFYSVGIGQISSEVPQNLSASRPQDRQFILSSKKLLLSDSGFYLCAWIFGGRSYGYTFGSGTRLTVV.

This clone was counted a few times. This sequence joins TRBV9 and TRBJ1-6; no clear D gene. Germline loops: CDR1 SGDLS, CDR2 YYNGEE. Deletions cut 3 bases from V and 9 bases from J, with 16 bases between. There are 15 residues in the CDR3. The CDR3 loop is CASSGGPSTRSPLHF. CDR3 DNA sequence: TGTGCCAGCAGCGGAGGTCCCTCAACTCGTTCACCCCTCCACTTT. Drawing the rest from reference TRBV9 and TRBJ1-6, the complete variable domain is DSGVTQTPKHLITATGQRVTLRCSPRSGDLSVYWYQQSLDQGLQFLIQYYNGEERAKGNILERFSAQQFPDLHSELNLSSLELGDSALYFCASSGGPSTRSPLHFGNGTRLTVT.

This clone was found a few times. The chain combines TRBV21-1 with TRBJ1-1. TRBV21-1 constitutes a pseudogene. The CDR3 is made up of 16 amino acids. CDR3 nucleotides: TGTGCCAGCAGCAACGATAGCGCGCATTTGAACACTGAAGCTTTCTTT. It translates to CASSNDSAHLNTEAFF.

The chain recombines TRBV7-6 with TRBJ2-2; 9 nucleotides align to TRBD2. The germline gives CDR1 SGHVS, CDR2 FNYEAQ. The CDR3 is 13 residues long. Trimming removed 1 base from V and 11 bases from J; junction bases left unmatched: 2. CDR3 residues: CASSLVGTSELFF. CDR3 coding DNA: TGTGCCAGCAGCTTAGTGGGGACTAGCGAGCTGTTTTTT. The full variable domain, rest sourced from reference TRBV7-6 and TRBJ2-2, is GAGVSQSPRYKVTKRGQDVALRCDPISGHVSLYWYRQALGQGPEFLTYFNYEAQQDKSGLPNDRFSAERPEGSISTLTIQRTEQRDSAMYRCASSLVGTSELFFGEGSRLTVL.

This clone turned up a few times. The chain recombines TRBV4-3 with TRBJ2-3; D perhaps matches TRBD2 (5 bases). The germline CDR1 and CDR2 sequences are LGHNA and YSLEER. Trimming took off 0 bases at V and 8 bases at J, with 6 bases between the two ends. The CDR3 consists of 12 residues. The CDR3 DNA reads TGCGCCAGCAGCCAAGAGAGCGGTACGCAGTATTTT. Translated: CASSQESGTQYF.

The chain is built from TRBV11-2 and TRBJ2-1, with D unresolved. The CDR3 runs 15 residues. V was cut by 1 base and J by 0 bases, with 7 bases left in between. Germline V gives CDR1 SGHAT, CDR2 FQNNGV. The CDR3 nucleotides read TGTGCCAGCAGCTTAGGGGCGCTCTCCTACAATGAGCAGTTCTTC. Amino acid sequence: CASSLGALSYNEQFF.

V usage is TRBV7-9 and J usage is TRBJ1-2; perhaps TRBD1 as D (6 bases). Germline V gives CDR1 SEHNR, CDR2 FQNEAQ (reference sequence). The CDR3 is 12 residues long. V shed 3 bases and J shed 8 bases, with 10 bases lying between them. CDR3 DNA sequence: TGTGCCAGCAGCTTCGGGGACACCGGCTACACCTTC. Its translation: CASSFGDTGYTF.

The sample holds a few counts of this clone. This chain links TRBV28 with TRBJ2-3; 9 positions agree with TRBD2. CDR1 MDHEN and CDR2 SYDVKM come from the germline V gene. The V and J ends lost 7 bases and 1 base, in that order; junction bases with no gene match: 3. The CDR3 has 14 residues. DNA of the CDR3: TGTGCCAGCAATCGACTAGCGGGCACAGATACGCAGTATTTT. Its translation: CASNRLAGTDTQYF.

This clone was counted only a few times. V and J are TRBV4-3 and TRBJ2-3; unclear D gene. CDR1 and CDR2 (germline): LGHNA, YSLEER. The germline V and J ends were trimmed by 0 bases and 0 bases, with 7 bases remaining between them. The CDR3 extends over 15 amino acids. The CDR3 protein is CASSQDTVSTDTQYF. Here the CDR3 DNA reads TGCGCCAGCAGCCAAGATACGGTCAGCACAGATACGCAGTATTTT.

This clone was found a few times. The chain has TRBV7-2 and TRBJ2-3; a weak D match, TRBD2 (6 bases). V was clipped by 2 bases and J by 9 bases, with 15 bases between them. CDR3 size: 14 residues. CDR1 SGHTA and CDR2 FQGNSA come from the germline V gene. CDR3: CASSLIWGDYTQYF. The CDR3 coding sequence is TGTGCCAGCAGCTTAATCTGGGGGGATTACACGCAGTATTTT.

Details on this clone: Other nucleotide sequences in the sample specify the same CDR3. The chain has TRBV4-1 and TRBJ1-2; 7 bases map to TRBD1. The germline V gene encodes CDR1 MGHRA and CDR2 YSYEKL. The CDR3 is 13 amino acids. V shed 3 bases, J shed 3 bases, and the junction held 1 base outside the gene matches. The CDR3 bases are TGCGCCAGCAGCCAGGGGACAGACTATGGCTACACCTTC. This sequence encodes CASSQGTDYGYTF.

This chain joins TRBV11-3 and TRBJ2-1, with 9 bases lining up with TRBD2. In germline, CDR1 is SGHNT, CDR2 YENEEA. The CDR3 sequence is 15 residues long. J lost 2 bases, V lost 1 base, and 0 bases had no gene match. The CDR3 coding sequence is TGTGCCAGCAGCTTAGGGACTAGCGCCTACAATGAGCAGTTCTTC. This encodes CASSLGTSAYNEQFF.

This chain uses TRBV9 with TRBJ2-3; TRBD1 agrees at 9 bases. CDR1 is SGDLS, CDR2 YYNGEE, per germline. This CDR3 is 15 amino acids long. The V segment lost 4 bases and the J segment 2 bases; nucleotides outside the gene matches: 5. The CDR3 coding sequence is TGTGCCAGCAGCCCGCGGGACAGGGACACAGATACGCAGTATTTT. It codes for CASSPRDRDTDTQYF.

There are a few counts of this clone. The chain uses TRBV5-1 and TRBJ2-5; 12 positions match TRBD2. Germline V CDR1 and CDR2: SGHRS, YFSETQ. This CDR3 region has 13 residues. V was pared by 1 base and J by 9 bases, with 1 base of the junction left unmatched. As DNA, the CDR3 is TGCGCCAGCAGCTTGAGGACTAGCGGGGCCCAGTACTTC. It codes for CASSLRTSGAQYF.

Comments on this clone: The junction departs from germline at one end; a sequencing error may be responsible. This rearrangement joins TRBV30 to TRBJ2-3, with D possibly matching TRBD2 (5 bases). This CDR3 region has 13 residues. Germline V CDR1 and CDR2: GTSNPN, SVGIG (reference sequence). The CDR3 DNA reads TGTGCCGGGAGTGCCCACGTAGGAGATACGCAGTATTTT. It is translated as CAGSAHVGDTQYF.

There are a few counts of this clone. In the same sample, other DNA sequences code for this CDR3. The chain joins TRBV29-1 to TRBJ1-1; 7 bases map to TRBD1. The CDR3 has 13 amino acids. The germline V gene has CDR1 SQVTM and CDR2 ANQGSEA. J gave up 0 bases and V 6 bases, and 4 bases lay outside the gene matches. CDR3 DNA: TGCAGCGTGGCGGGACAGTTGAACACTGAAGCTTTCTTT. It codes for CSVAGQLNTEAFF.

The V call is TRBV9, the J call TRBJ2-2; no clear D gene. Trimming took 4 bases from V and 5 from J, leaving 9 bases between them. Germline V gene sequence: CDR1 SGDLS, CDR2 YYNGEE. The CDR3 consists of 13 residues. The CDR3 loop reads CASSRSLTGELFF. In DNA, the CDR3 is TGTGCCAGCAGCAGATCCTTGACCGGGGAGCTGTTTTTT.

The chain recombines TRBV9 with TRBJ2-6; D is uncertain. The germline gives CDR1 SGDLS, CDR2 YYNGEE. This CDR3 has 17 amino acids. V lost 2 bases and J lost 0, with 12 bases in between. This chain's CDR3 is CASSVGARVSGANVLTF. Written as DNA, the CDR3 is TGTGCCAGCAGCGTTGGCGCAAGGGTCTCTGGGGCCAACGTCCTGACTTTC.

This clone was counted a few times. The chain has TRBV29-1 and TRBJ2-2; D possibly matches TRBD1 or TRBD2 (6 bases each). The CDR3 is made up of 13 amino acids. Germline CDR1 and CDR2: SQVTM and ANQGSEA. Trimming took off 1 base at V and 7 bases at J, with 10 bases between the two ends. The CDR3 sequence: CSVEGGALGELFF. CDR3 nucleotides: TGCAGCGTTGAAGGGGGGGCCCTCGGGGAGCTGTTTTTT.

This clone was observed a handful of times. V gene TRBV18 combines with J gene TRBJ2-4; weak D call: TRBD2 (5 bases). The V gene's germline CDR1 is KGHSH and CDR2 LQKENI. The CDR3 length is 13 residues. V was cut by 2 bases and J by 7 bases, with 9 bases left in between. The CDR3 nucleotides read TGTGCCAGCTCACCATTTCCGGGGAACATTCAGTACTTC. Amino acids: CASSPFPGNIQYF.

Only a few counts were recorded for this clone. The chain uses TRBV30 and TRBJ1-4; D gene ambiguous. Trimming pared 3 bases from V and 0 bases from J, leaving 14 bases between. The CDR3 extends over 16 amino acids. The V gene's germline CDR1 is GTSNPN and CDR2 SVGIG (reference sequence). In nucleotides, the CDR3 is TGTGCCTGGAGCCCCGATTGGGGTGCAACTAATGAAAAACTGTTTTTT. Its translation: CAWSPDWGATNEKLFF. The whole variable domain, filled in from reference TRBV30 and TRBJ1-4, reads SQTIHQWPATLVQPVGSPLSLECTVEGTSNPNLYWYRQAAGRGLQLLFYSVGIGQISSEVPQNLSASRPQDRQFILSSKKLLLSDSGFYLCAWSPDWGATNEKLFFGSGTQLSVL.

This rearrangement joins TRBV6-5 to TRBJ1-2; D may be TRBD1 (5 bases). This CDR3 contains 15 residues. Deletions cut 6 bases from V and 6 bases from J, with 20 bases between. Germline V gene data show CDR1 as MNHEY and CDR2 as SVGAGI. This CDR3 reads CASRLSGADGHGYTF. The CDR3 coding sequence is TGTGCCAGCAGGCTAAGCGGGGCGGACGGACATGGCTACACCTTC.

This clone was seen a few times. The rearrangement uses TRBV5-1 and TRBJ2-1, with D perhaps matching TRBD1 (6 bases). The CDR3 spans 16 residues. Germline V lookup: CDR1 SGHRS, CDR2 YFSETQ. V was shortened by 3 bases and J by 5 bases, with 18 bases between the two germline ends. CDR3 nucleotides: TGCGCCAGCAGCTCAGGACAGACAGAATTAAACAATGAGCAGTTCTTC. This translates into CASSSGQTELNNEQFF.

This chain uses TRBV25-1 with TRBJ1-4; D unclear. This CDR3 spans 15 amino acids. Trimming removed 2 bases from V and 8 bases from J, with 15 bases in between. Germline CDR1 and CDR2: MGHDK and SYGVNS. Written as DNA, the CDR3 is TGTGCCAGCAGTGAAACCTCCGAAGGACGGGAAAAACTGTTTTTT. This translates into CASSETSEGREKLFF. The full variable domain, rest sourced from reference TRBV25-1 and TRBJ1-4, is EADIYQTPRYLVIGTGKKITLECSQTMGHDKMYWYQQDPGMELHLIHYSYGVNSTEKGDLSSESTVSRIRTEHFPLTLESARPSHTSQYLCASSETSEGREKLFFGSGTQLSVL.

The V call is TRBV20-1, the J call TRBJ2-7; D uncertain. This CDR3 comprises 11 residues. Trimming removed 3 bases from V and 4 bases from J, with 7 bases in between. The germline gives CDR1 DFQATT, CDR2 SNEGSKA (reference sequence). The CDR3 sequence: CSASKEYEQYV. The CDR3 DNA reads TGCAGTGCTAGTAAGGAATACGAGCAGTACGTC.

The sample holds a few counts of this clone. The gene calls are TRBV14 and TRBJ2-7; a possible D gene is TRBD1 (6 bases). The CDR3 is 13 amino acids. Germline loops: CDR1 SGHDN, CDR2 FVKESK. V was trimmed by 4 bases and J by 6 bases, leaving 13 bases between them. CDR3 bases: TGTGCCAGCAGCCGCTCCCCAGGGGTCGAGCAGTACTTC. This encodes CASSRSPGVEQYF.

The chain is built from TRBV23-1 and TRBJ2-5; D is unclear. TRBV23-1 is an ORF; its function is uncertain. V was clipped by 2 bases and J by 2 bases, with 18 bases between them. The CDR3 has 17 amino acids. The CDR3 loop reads CASSQRSFIQRQETQYF. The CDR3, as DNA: TGCGCCAGCAGTCAACGCTCATTTATACAGCGACAAGAGACCCAGTACTTC.

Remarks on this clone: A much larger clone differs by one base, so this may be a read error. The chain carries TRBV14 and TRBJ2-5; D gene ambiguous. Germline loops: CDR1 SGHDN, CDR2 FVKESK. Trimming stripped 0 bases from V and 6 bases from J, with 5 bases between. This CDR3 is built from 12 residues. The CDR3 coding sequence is TGTGCCAGCAGCCAAGATTGGCAGACCCAGTACTTC. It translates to CASSQDWQTQYF. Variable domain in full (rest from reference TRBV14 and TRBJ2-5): EAGVTQFPSHSVIEKGQTVTLRCDPISGHDNLYWYRRVMGKEIKFLLHFVKESKQDESGMPNNRFLAERTGGTYSTLKVQPAELEDSGVYFCASSQDWQTQYFGPGTRLLVL.

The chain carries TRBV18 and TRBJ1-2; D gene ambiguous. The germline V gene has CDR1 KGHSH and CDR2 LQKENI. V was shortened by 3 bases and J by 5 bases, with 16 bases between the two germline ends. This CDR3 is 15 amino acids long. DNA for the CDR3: TGTGCCAGCTCACCCGGATACGAAATGTCTTATGGCTACACCTTC. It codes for CASSPGYEMSYGYTF.

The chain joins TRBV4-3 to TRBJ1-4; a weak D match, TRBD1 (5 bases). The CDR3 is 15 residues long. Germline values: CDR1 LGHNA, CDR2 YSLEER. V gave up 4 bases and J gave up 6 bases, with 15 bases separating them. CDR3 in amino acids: CASSPTDGTDEKLFF. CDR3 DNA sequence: TGCGCCAGCAGCCCAACGGACGGGACGGATGAAAAACTGTTTTTT.

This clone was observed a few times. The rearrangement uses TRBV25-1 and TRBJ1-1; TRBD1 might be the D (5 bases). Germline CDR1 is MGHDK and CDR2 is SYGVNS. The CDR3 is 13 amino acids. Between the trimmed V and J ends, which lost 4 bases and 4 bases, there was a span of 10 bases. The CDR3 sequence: CASSGTGVTEAFF. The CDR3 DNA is TGTGCCAGCAGTGGAACAGGTGTCACTGAAGCTTTCTTT.